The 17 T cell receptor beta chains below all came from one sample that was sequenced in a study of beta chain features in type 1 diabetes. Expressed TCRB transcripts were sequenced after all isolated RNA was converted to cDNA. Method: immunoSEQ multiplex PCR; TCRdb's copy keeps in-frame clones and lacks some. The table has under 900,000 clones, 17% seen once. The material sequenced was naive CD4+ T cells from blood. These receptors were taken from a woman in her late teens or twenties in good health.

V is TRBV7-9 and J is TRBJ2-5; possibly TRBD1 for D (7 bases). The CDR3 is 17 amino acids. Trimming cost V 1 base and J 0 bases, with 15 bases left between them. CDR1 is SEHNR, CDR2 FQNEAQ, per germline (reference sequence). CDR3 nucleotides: TGTGCCAGCAGCTTAGGTCAGGGGGGCCGGCACCAAGAGACCCAGTACTTC. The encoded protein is CASSLGQGGRHQETQYF.

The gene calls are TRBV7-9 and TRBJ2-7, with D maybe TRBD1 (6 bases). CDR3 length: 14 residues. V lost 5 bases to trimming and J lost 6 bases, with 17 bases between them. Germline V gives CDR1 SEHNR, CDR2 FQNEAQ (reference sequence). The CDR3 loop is CASSPGQGKGEQYF. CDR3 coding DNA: TGTGCCAGCAGCCCAGGGCAGGGGAAGGGCGAGCAGTACTTC.

The CDR3 DNA reads as TGTGCCAGCAGCTTGGTAGGCGACCCATCCGCTGAAGCTTTCTTT. This encodes CASSLVGDPSAEAFF. This rearrangement joins TRBV7-6 to TRBJ1-1; D is uncertain. Germline CDR1 is SGHVS and CDR2 is FNYEAQ. V gave up 3 bases and J gave up 6 bases, with 17 bases separating them. The CDR3 is made up of 15 amino acids. Looking up the rest from reference TRBV7-6 and TRBJ1-1 gives the full variable domain: GAGVSQSPRYKVTKRGQDVALRCDPISGHVSLYWYRQALGQGPEFLTYFNYEAQQDKSGLPNDRFSAERPEGSISTLTIQRTEQRDSAMYRCASSLVGDPSAEAFFGQGTRLTVV.

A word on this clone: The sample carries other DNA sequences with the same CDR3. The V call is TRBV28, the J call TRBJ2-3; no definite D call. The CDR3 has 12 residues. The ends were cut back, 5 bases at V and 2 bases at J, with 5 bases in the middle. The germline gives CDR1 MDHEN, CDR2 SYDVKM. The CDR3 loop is CASSLLTDTQYF. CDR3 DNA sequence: TGTGCCAGCAGTCTCCTCACAGATACGCAGTATTTT.

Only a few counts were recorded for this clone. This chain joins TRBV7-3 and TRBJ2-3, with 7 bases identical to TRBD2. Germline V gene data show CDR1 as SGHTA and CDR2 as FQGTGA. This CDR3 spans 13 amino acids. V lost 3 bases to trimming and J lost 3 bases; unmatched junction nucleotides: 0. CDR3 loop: CASSFGGTDTQYF. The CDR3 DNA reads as TGTGCCAGCAGCTTCGGGGGGACAGATACGCAGTATTTT.

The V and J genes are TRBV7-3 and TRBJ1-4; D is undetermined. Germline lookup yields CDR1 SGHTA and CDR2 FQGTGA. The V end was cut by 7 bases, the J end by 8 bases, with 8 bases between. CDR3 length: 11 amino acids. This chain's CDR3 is CASIPKEKLFF. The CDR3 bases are TGTGCCAGCATACCGAAGGAAAAACTGTTTTTT.

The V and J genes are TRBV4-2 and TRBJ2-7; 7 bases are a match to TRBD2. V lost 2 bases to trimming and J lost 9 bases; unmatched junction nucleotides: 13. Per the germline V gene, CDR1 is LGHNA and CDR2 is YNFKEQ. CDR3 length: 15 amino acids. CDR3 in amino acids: CASSQRRDYPLPQYF. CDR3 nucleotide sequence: TGTGCCAGCAGCCAACGCCGGGACTACCCTCTTCCGCAGTACTTC.

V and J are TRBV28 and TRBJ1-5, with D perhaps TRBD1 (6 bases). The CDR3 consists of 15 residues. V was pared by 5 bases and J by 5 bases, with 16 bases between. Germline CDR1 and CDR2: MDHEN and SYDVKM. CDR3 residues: CASSPTGSGDQPQHF. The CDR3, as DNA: TGTGCCAGCAGTCCTACAGGGTCGGGCGATCAGCCCCAGCATTTT.

CDR3 loop: CASGLAGGDTQYF. For the CDR3, the DNA is TGTGCCAGTGGACTAGCGGGGGGAGATACGCAGTATTTT. The chain combines TRBV25-1 with TRBJ2-3, with 14 bases fitting TRBD2. This CDR3 is built from 13 residues. Germline V lookup: CDR1 MGHDK, CDR2 SYGVNS. Trimming cost V 9 bases and J 5 bases; bases outside gene matches: 1. Based on the CDR3 plus reference TRBV25-1 and TRBJ2-3, the full variable domain is EADIYQTPRYLVIGTGKKITLECSQTMGHDKMYWYQQDPGMELHLIHYSYGVNSTEKGDLSSESTVSRIRTEHFPLTLESARPSHTSQYLCASGLAGGDTQYFGPGTRLTVL.

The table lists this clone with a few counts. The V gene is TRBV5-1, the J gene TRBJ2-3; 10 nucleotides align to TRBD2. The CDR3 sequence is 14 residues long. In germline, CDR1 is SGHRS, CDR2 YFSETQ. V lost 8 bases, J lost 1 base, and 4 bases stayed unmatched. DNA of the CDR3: TGCGCCAGTGCCGGGACTAGCGGCACAGATACGCAGTATTTT. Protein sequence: CASAGTSGTDTQYF. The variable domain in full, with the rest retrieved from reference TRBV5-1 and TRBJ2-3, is KAGVTQTPRYLIKTRGQQVTLSCSPISGHRSVSWYQQTPGQGLQFLFEYFSETQRNKGNFPGRFSGRQFSNSRSEMNVSTLELGDSALYLCASAGTSGTDTQYFGPGTRLTVL.

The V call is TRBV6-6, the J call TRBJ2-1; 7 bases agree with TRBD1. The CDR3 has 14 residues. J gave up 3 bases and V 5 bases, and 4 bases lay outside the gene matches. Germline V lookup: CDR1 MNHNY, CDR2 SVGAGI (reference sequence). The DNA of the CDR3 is TGTGCCAGCAGTGGACAGGAGCACTACAATGAGCAGTTCTTC. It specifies CASSGQEHYNEQFF.

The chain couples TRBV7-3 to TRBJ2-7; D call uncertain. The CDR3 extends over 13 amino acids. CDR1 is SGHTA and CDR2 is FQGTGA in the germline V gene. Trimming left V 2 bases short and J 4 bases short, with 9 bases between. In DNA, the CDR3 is TGTGCCAGCAGCTTATTACCCCAGTACGAGCAGTACTTC. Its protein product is CASSLLPQYEQYF. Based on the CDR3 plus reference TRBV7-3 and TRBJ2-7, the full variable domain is GAGVSQTPSNKVTEKGKYVELRCDPISGHTALYWYRQSLGQGPEFLIYFQGTGAADDSGLPNDRFFAVRPEGSVSTLKIQRTERGDSAVYLCASSLLPQYEQYFGPGTRLTVT.

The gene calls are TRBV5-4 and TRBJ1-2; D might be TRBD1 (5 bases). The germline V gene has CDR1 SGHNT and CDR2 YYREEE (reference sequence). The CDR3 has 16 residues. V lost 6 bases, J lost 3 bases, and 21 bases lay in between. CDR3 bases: TGTGCCAGCACCACTTGGGTTAGGGGATGGGACTATGGCTACACCTTC. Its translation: CASTTWVRGWDYGYTF.

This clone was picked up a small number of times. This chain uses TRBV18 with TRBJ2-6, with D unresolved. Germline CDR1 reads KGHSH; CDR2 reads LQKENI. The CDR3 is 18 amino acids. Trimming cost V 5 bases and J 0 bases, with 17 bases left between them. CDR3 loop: CASSNPGLRTSGANVLTF. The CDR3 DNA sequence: TGTGCCAGCTCAAACCCGGGCCTTCGGACCTCTGGGGCCAACGTCCTGACTTTC.

In DNA form, the CDR3 reads TGCGCCAGCAGCCAACCTCGGGGAATAGCGGGGCGAGGCTACAATGAGCAGTTCTTC. Translation gives CASSQPRGIAGRGYNEQFF. The chain uses TRBV4-3 and TRBJ2-1; TRBD2 matches 8 bases. CDR1 is LGHNA, CDR2 YSLEER, per germline. V lost 2 bases and J lost 3; bases outside the gene matches: 15. This CDR3 region has 19 residues.

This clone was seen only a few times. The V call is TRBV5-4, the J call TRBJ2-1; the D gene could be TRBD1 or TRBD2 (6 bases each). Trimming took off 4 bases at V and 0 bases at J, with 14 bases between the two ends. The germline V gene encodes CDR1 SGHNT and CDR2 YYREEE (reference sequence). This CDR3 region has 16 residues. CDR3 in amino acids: CASSLGGQSSYNEQFF. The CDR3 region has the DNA TGTGCCAGCAGCCTGGGAGGACAGTCCTCCTACAATGAGCAGTTCTTC.

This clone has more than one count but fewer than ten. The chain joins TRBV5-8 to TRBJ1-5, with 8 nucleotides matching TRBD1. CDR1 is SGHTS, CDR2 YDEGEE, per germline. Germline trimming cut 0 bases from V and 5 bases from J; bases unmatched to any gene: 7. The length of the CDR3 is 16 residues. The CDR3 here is CASSLGTGIHHQPQHF. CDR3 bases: TGTGCCAGCAGCTTGGGGACAGGGATCCATCATCAGCCCCAGCATTTT.